Presented here are 29 T cell receptor beta chains from one specimen sequenced in a study of beta chain features in type 1 diabetes. Overall study findings and caveats: A moderate, significant TCRB CDR3 shortening appeared in type 1 diabetes across four CD4+ subsets.

No antigen is known for these receptors. cDNA synthesis used the whole RNA isolate, giving expressed TCRB sequences. Sequencing used immunoSEQ multiplex PCR; TCRdb keeps in-frame clones, though not all of them. The data contain 310,000 or so clones, 15% of them singletons. The sample consisted of naive CD4+ T cells from blood. The receptor set was obtained from a man between 18 and 35 years old with type 1 diabetes.

This clone appeared a few times. V is TRBV27 and J is TRBJ2-2, with 7 bases lining up with TRBD1. V shed 7 bases and J 0 bases; nucleotides not matched to a gene: 2. Germline values: CDR1 MNHEY, CDR2 SMNVEV (reference sequence). The CDR3 spans 14 residues. Here the CDR3 reads CASTGTANTGELFF. The CDR3, as DNA: TGTGCCAGCACAGGGACAGCGAACACCGGGGAGCTGTTTTTT.

This chain connects TRBV7-9 to TRBJ2-7; D may be TRBD2 (6 bases). The CDR3 spans 16 residues. Germline V gene lookup returns CDR1 SEHNR and CDR2 FQNEAQ (reference sequence). Trimming took off 5 bases at V and 0 bases at J, with 17 bases between the two ends. This chain's CDR3 is CASSPRGSSPSYEQYF. The CDR3 nucleotides read TGTGCCAGCAGCCCTCGGGGGAGCAGTCCCTCCTACGAGCAGTACTTC.

This chain joins TRBV27 and TRBJ2-7; D may be TRBD2 (5 bases). Germline loops: CDR1 MNHEY, CDR2 SMNVEV (reference sequence). Trimming pared 4 bases from V and 11 bases from J, leaving 18 bases between. The CDR3 runs 13 residues. For the CDR3, the DNA is TGTGCCAGCAGTTCAAGACGGGCGACTATAGAGTACTTC. It translates to CASSSRRATIEYF.

This clone has only a few counts. This chain joins TRBV28 and TRBJ2-4, with no clear D. The CDR3 is 15 residues long. V lost 5 bases to trimming and J lost 0 bases, with 11 bases between them. Germline V lookup: CDR1 MDHEN, CDR2 SYDVKM. Here the CDR3 reads CASSLLRVAKNIQYF. CDR3 DNA: TGTGCCAGCAGTCTACTACGTGTAGCCAAAAACATTCAGTACTTC.

The CDR3 is CASMVIQGTQYF. CDR3 bases: TGTGCCAGCATGGTTATTCAGGGTACGCAGTATTTT. The rearrangement uses TRBV28 and TRBJ2-3; tentatively, D is TRBD1 (5 bases). The V gene's germline CDR1 is MDHEN and CDR2 SYDVKM. Between the trimmed V and J ends, which lost 7 bases and 8 bases, there was a span of 13 bases. CDR3 length equals 12 residues.

The chain combines TRBV5-1 with TRBJ1-1; maybe TRBD1 (6 bases). The germline V gene has CDR1 SGHRS and CDR2 YFSETQ. The length of the CDR3 is 15 residues. The V end was cut by 7 bases, the J end by 1 base, with 17 bases between. DNA of the CDR3: TGCGCCAGCCTCCTAGGGGGTGTAGGGAACACTGAAGCTTTCTTT. Protein sequence: CASLLGGVGNTEAFF. Full variable domain (remainder filled in from reference TRBV5-1 and TRBJ1-1): KAGVTQTPRYLIKTRGQQVTLSCSPISGHRSVSWYQQTPGQGLQFLFEYFSETQRNKGNFPGRFSGRQFSNSRSEMNVSTLELGDSALYLCASLLGGVGNTEAFFGQGTRLTVV.

In its sample, this clone was seen a few times. CDR3 DNA: TGTGCCTGGAGTGACCTGACTAGATTGACCGGGGAGCTGTTTTTT. Amino acids: CAWSDLTRLTGELFF. The genes are TRBV30 and TRBJ2-2; weak D call: TRBD2 (6 bases). CDR1 and CDR2 (germline): GTSNPN, SVGIG (reference sequence). This CDR3 has 15 amino acids. V lost 1 base to trimming and J lost 5 bases, with 14 bases between them.

This clone was counted between two and nine times. V usage is TRBV4-3 and J usage is TRBJ1-5; weak D call: TRBD1 (6 bases). This CDR3 region has 15 residues. V gave up 0 bases and J gave up 9 bases, with 15 bases separating them. In germline, CDR1 is LGHNA, CDR2 YSLEER. CDR3 bases: TGCGCCAGCAGCCAAGATTGGGGGGGCTTTGGGCCCCAGCATTTT. Translating gives CASSQDWGGFGPQHF.

The V call is TRBV27, the J call TRBJ2-4, with D perhaps TRBD2 (5 bases). CDR1 MNHEY and CDR2 SMNVEV come from the germline V gene (reference sequence). This CDR3 is built from 14 residues. The V end was cut by 2 bases, the J end by 5 bases, with 10 bases between. CDR3 nucleotides: TGTGCCAGCAGTTTACGGGGTATCGAAAACATTCAGTACTTC. Residues: CASSLRGIENIQYF.

The V and J genes are TRBV7-2 and TRBJ1-5, with a weak D call TRBD1 (5 bases). Per the germline V gene, CDR1 is SGHTA and CDR2 is FQGNSA. The CDR3 sequence is 13 residues long. The germline V and J ends were trimmed by 5 bases and 9 bases, with 14 bases remaining between them. DNA of the CDR3: TGTGCCAGCAGCCCCACGAACGGGGGGCCCCAGCATTTT. The encoded protein is CASSPTNGGPQHF.

CDR3 sequence: CASSSVSTGELFF. The DNA of the CDR3 is TGTGCCAGCAGCTCCGTGTCGACCGGGGAGCTGTTTTTT. This chain uses TRBV13 with TRBJ2-2; D not certain. The CDR3 length is 13 residues. Germline CDR1 is PRHDT and CDR2 is FYEKMQ (reference sequence). The V gene lost 4 bases and the J gene lost 5 bases, with 8 bases spanning the gap.

The CDR3 nucleotides read TGCGCCAGCAGCTTGGAAACAAACACTGAAGCTTTCTTT. This encodes CASSLETNTEAFF. The chain combines TRBV5-1 with TRBJ1-1; D unclear. Germline V CDR1 and CDR2: SGHRS, YFSETQ. This CDR3 comprises 13 residues. With 0 bases removed from V and 2 bases from J, the gap between germline ends came to 5 bases.

V and J are TRBV7-2 and TRBJ2-1; 14 bases line up with TRBD2. V was clipped by 6 bases and J by 2 bases; unmatched bases: 3. This CDR3 contains 16 residues. The germline CDR1 and CDR2 sequences are SGHTA and FQGNSA. CDR3 in DNA: TGTGCCAGCAGTCGGACTAGCGGGGGGCCCTACAATGAGCAGTTCTTC. Translating it yields CASSRTSGGPYNEQFF.

This chain uses TRBV7-9 with TRBJ1-1, with D unclear. Germline V gene lookup returns CDR1 SEHNR and CDR2 FQNEAQ (reference sequence). CDR3 length: 9 amino acids. Trimming removed 3 bases at V and 10 bases at J, with 3 bases between. CDR3: CASSFGAFF. DNA for the CDR3: TGTGCCAGCAGCTTCGGAGCTTTCTTT.

This clone was found a few times. As DNA, the CDR3 is TGTGCCAGCAGCTTCAGGGGTCGCGAGCAGTACTTC. It codes for CASSFRGREQYF. This chain uses TRBV7-2 with TRBJ2-7; tentative D call: TRBD1 (6 bases). V gave up 3 bases and J gave up 6 bases, with 9 bases separating them. The CDR3 contains 12 residues. CDR1 SGHTA and CDR2 FQGNSA come from the germline V gene.

The CDR3 region is CASSTYTDTQYF. For the CDR3, the DNA is TGTGCCAGCAGTACCTACACAGATACGCAGTATTTT. The chain joins TRBV25-1 to TRBJ2-3; D is ambiguous. V was trimmed by 5 bases and J by 2 bases, leaving 5 bases between them. Germline V gene data show CDR1 as MGHDK and CDR2 as SYGVNS. The CDR3 runs to 12 residues.

This clone has only a few counts. This chain's CDR3 is CAWDRGLGNEQFF. The DNA for the CDR3 is TGTGCCTGGGACAGGGGTCTTGGCAATGAGCAGTTCTTC. V and J are TRBV30 and TRBJ2-1, with 8 bases aligning to TRBD1. Germline CDR1 GTSNPN, CDR2 SVGIG (reference sequence). The CDR3 has 13 residues. J lost 6 bases, V lost 5 bases, and 6 bases had no gene match.

This chain joins TRBV10-3 and TRBJ2-3; 8 positions match TRBD1. CDR3 size: 17 residues. Trimming cost V 3 bases and J 4 bases; bases outside gene matches: 12. Germline CDR1 is ENHRY and CDR2 is SYGVKD. The CDR3 reads CAISEDLGQGGSDTQYF. DNA of the CDR3: TGTGCCATCAGTGAAGACCTAGGACAGGGTGGATCAGATACGCAGTATTTT.

This clone was found a few times. CDR3 DNA: TGTGCCAGCAGCCAGTTTTCACCCCTCCACTTT. It is translated as CASSQFSPLHF. The gene calls are TRBV11-2 and TRBJ1-6, with no clear D. The CDR3 has 11 residues. With 5 bases removed from V and 9 bases from J, the gap between germline ends came to 5 bases. Germline-derived CDR1 and CDR2 are SGHAT and FQNNGV.

The chain links TRBV29-1 to TRBJ1-3; tentative D call: TRBD1 (6 bases). The V and J ends lost 3 bases and 2 bases respectively, with 8 bases between them. The germline gives CDR1 SQVTM, CDR2 ANQGSEA. This CDR3 comprises 13 residues. Here the CDR3 DNA reads TGCAGCGTTGAGTGGACAGCTGGAAACACCATATATTTT. It yields the protein CSVEWTAGNTIYF.

The CDR3 sequence: CASSQDTRRRRTDTQYF. CDR3 in DNA: TGCGCCAGCAGCCAAGATACCCGGAGGCGCCGCACAGATACGCAGTATTTT. This chain connects TRBV4-3 to TRBJ2-3, with D maybe TRBD2 (5 bases). Germline CDR1 LGHNA, CDR2 YSLEER. The CDR3 runs to 17 residues. V was trimmed by 0 bases and J by 1 base, leaving 14 bases between them.

This clone was recorded a few times. The rearrangement uses TRBV29-1 and TRBJ2-5, with 7 positions matching TRBD1. Per germline, CDR1 SQVTM and CDR2 ANQGSEA. The V segment lost 3 bases and the J segment 12 bases; nucleotides outside the gene matches: 13. This CDR3 region has 13 residues. Here the CDR3 reads CSVESRGRGPEYF. CDR3 nucleotide sequence: TGCAGCGTTGAGTCGAGGGGGCGCGGGCCCGAGTACTTC. Complete variable domain (other parts from reference TRBV29-1 and TRBJ2-5): SAVISQKPSRDICQRGTSLTIQCQVDSQVTMMFWYRQQPGQSLTLIATANQGSEATYESGFVIDKFPISRPNLTFSTLTVSNMSPEDSSIYLCSVESRGRGPEYFGPGTRLLVL.

The table lists this clone with a few counts. The chain uses TRBV19 and TRBJ1-1; D gene unclear. The V end lost 7 bases, the J end lost 1 base, and 4 bases lay between the germline ends. The CDR3 is 11 residues long. CDR1 is LNHDA and CDR2 is SQIVND in the germline V gene (reference sequence). In DNA form, the CDR3 reads TGTGCCAGTACTTGGAACACTGAAGCTTTCTTT. Its protein product is CASTWNTEAFF.

This clone was seen a handful of times. The rearrangement joins TRBV29-1 to TRBJ1-1; D is undetermined. The germline V gene has CDR1 SQVTM and CDR2 ANQGSEA. Trimming left V 4 bases short and J 0 bases short, with 15 bases between. The CDR3 is made up of 15 amino acids. The CDR3 reads CSVGGDLLVNTEAFF. CDR3 coding DNA: TGCAGCGTTGGTGGGGATTTACTAGTGAACACTGAAGCTTTCTTT.

This clone was recorded a few times. J is TRBJ2-5 and V is TRBV6-6; the D gene is possibly TRBD1 (6 bases). With 7 bases removed from V and 0 bases from J, the gap between germline ends came to 12 bases. Germline lookup yields CDR1 MNHNY and CDR2 SVGAGI (reference sequence). This CDR3 has 14 residues. The CDR3 loop is CASTPQGYQETQYF. In nucleotides, the CDR3 is TGTGCCAGCACACCACAGGGATACCAAGAGACCCAGTACTTC.

The J gene is TRBJ2-7, the V gene TRBV29-1; 7 nucleotides match TRBD1. Looked up from germline, CDR1 is SQVTM and CDR2 is ANQGSEA. The CDR3 runs to 12 residues. V shed 7 bases and J 0 bases; nucleotides not matched to a gene: 3. CDR3 in DNA: TGCAGCGCCGGGACAGACTCCTACGAGCAGTACTTC. Translating gives CSAGTDSYEQYF.

The rearrangement uses TRBV19 and TRBJ2-1; D remains ambiguous. Trimming shortened V by 4 bases and J by 0 bases, and 10 bases separated the two germline ends. The length of the CDR3 is 15 residues. CDR1 and CDR2 (germline): LNHDA, SQIVND (reference sequence). The DNA of the CDR3 is TGTGCCAGTAGTAATACTCCCTCCTCCTACAATGAGCAGTTCTTC. It encodes CASSNTPSSYNEQFF. The full variable domain, with the rest looked up from reference TRBV19 and TRBJ2-1, is DGGITQSPKYLFRKEGQNVTLSCEQNLNHDAMYWYRQDPGQGLRLIYYSQIVNDFQKGDIAEGYSVSREKKESFPLTVTSAQKNPTAFYLCASSNTPSSYNEQFFGPGTRLTVL.

In its sample, this clone was seen a few times. The rearrangement uses TRBV30 and TRBJ1-3, with a weak D call TRBD1 (6 bases). V shed 2 bases and J shed 1 base, with 9 bases lying between them. The CDR3 length is 14 residues. Germline CDR1 GTSNPN, CDR2 SVGIG (reference sequence). The CDR3 nucleotides are TGTGCCTGGAGTATGGGGACATCTGGAAACACCATATATTTT. This encodes CAWSMGTSGNTIYF. The full variable domain, rest sourced from reference TRBV30 and TRBJ1-3, is SQTIHQWPATLVQPVGSPLSLECTVEGTSNPNLYWYRQAAGRGLQLLFYSVGIGQISSEVPQNLSASRPQDRQFILSSKKLLLSDSGFYLCAWSMGTSGNTIYFGEGSWLTVV.

The chain uses TRBV6-4 and TRBJ2-7; D may be TRBD2 (5 bases). The CDR3 has 12 residues. The V gene lost 6 bases and the J gene lost 7 bases, with 13 bases spanning the gap. Germline CDR1 MRHNA, CDR2 SNTAGT. CDR3: CASRSLTGEQYF. Written as DNA, the CDR3 is TGTGCCAGCAGGAGCCTTACGGGAGAGCAGTACTTC.